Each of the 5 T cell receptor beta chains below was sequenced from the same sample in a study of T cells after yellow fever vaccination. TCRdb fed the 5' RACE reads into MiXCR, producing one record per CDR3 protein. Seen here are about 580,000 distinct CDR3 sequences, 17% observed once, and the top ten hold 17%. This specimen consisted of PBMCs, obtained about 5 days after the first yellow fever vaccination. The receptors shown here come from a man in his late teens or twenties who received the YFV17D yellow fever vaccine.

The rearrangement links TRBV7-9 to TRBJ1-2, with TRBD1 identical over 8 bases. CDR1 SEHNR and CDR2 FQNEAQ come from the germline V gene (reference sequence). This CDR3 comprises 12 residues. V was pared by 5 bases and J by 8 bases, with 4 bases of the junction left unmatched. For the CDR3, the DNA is TGTGCCAGCAGCATACAGGGGGAAGGCTACACCTTC. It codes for CASSIQGEGYTF. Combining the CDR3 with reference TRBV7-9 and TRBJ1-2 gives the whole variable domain DTGVSQNPRHKITKRGQNVTFRCDPISEHNRLYWYRQTLGQGPEFLTYFQNEAQLEKSRLLSDRFSAERPKGSFSTLEIQRTEQGDSAMYLCASSIQGEGYTFGSGTRLTVV.

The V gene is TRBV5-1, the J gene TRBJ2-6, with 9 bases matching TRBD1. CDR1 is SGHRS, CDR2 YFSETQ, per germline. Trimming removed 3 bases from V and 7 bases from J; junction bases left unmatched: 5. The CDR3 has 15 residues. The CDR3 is CASSSLDRGANVLTF. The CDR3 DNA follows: TGCGCCAGCAGCTCATTGGACAGGGGCGCCAACGTCCTGACTTTC.

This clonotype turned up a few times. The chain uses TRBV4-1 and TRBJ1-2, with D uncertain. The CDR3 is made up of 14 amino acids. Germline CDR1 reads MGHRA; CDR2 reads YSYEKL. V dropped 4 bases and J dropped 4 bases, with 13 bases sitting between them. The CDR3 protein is CASSPGPTSYGYTF. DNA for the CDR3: TGCGCCAGCAGCCCTGGACCGACAAGCTATGGCTACACCTTC.

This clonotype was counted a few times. In nucleotides, the CDR3 is TGTGCCAGCAGCGTATCGGCGGTACAAGAGACCCAGTACTTC. Protein: CASSVSAVQETQYF. V usage is TRBV9 and J usage is TRBJ2-5; no clear D. Per the germline V gene, CDR1 is SGDLS and CDR2 is YYNGEE. The CDR3 covers 14 residues. The V and J ends lost 1 base and 2 bases respectively, with 9 bases between them.

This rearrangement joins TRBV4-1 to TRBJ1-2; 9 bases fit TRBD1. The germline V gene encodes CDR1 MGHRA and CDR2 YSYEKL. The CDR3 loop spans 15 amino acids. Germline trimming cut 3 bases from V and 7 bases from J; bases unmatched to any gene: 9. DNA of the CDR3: TGCGCCAGCAGCCAGGCCGGGACAGGGAGGACTGGCTACACCTTC. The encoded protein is CASSQAGTGRTGYTF.